This T cell receptor beta chain was captured in a study of shared clonotypes between healthy human individuals. Clones were sequenced by immunoSEQ multiplex PCR, and TCRdb holds only the in-frame ones, with some missing. The data hold roughly 1.5 million clones, with approximately 98% observed a single time. Notes on this clone: Its antigen is unidentified.

Study findings and constraints: Non-shared clonotypes were found to have lower generation probabilities than the clonotypes that were shared by all four of the sorted-subset donors. Richness estimates generally favored naive over memory subsets.

Donors were Caucasian adults residing in Nashville, Tennessee, USA. Germline-derived CDR1 and CDR2 are LNHDA and SQIVND (reference sequence). With V trimmed by 3 bases and J by 11 bases, 12 bases remained unmatched. The CDR3 covers 14 residues. The receptor was derived from a man aged 30 to 45 in good health. Sequenced sample: naive CD4+ T cells sorted from blood. Noted subset: CD45RA+ positively selected. V is TRBV19 and J is TRBJ2-5; the match to TRBD2 covers 7 bases. This CDR3 reads CASSILDGRGLQYF. In DNA, the CDR3 is TGTGCCAGTAGTATCCTGGATGGTAGGGGACTACAGTACTTC. Using reference TRBV19 and TRBJ2-5 for the parts outside the CDR3, the full variable domain is DGGITQSPKYLFRKEGQNVTLSCEQNLNHDAMYWYRQDPGQGLRLIYYSQIVNDFQKGDIAEGYSVSREKKESFPLTVTSAQKNPTAFYLCASSILDGRGLQYFGPGTRLLVL.